Detailed here is one T cell receptor beta chain. Which antigen it targets is not known. There are 13 amino acids in the CDR3, from cysteine to phenylalanine inclusive. Only the protein is available. CDR1 and CDR2 were assigned from the germline V gene (reference sequence) as LNHDA and SQIVND. Library construction relied on 5' RACE. For each TCR library, 3,000 to 4,000 ng of total RNA was used. cDNA was synthesized with SMARTScribe reverse transcriptase in eight separate reactions per sample. During cDNA synthesis, unique molecular identifiers containing a 6-nucleotide sample barcode were introduced by template switching. Two nested PCRs of roughly 15 and 9 cycles amplified the TCRalpha and TCRbeta cDNA, and bead purification followed each PCR. Before amplification, the cDNA was both treated with uracil DNA-glycosylase and purified with the QIAquick PCR purification kit. In the second PCR, Illumina TruSeq-compatible adapters and sample-specific barcodes were added. Library quality and concentration were assessed using TapeStation and Qubit, and about 5 ng of each library was pooled. Pooled libraries were sequenced on an Illumina HiSeq2500 single-index Rapid Run with 2 x 100 bp reads and custom sequencing primers. The authors' pipeline ran thus. MiGEC version 1.2.6 was used for UMI-based consensus assembly to correct PCR and sequencing errors. MiXCR version 2.1.1 was used for V(D)J alignment, clonotype assembly and CDR3 extraction. To normalise gene usage, clonotype sharing and MAIT/NKT TCR abundance, the top 1000, 10 000 and 20 000 clonotypes in each sample were analysed. After downsampling to 27 000 UMIs, diversity was calculated as the inverse Simpson index using the vegan R package. Statistical testing used paired Mann-Whitney U tests on the discordant twin pairs and applied Benjamini-Hochberg correction for multiple testing. TCRdb reprocessed the reads and provides one entry for every CDR3 protein sequence; no DNA is given. TCRdb, not the authors, supplied the V and J calls. This sample's table has entries for over 90,000 distinct CDR3 sequences. More than 1.5% of the sample comes from the top ten.

The data belong to a study of monozygotic twins with inflammatory bowel disease (dated by TCRdb to between 2017 and 2020). For the study in its entirety: The complete study included roughly 30 monozygotic twin pairs: 19 IBD-discordant Danish pairs and nine German pairs, of which four were IBD-concordant and five were IBD-discordant. Within discordant pairs, disease-associated traits were sought mainly by comparing IBD patients with their genetically identical healthy co-twins. Each individual had, on average, about 151 000 unique TCRalpha sequences and 181 000 unique TCRbeta sequences available for analysis.

A roughly 2.5 ml peripheral blood sample was drawn into PAXgene tubes per donor and stored at -80°C. Without any T cell sorting, total RNA was extracted from whole blood using the PAXgene blood miRNA kit on an automated QIAcube. Peripheral blood from monozygotic twin pairs who were concordant or discordant for inflammatory bowel disease underwent deep TCRalpha and TCRbeta repertoire profiling using unique molecular barcoding. For every twin pair, smoking habits were documented, and each individual was categorised as a current, former or never smoker. The investigation overall reported the following: The analysis was unable to tell apart different T cell subtypes. A decrease in TCRbeta repertoire diversity, as measured by inverse Simpson index, was observed in IBD patients compared with their healthy co-twins. Because patients received different immunosuppressive treatments, the repertoires may have picked up extra background noise and variability between individuals. Compared with healthy twins, IBD patients shared fewer clonotypes with other individuals, and the difference was most pronounced in patients with signs of disease activity. No difference in repertoire similarity was observed between concordant and discordant twins, possibly owing to limited statistical power. The results gave no support for a single strong signal or clonotype linked to IBD.

The sequence joins TRBV19 to TRBJ2-1; TCRdb reports TRBD2, a call that lacks DNA to check it against. This sequence originates from a human donor with ulcerative colitis or Crohn's disease, or a healthy co-twin of an affected twin (not recorded which). The sample consisted of blood. Here the CDR3 is given as CASNHPGGDEQFF.